The 30 T cell receptor beta chains listed next were all sequenced from one sample in a study of T cell repertoires in cytomegalovirus infection. TCRdb redid the calling of the reads with MiXCR, one entry per CDR3 protein. The table has around 300,000 distinct CDR3 sequences, just under 25% seen once. These TCRs' antigens remain unknown. The specimen comprised cultured PBMCs, sampled from culture after CMV antigen stimulation. The receptors were gathered from a human donor in good health (CMV status not recorded). Some clones in this sample may be carry-over from other donors' samples.

This chain links TRBV7-9 with TRBJ2-7; D not certain. Per germline, CDR1 SEHNR and CDR2 FQNEAQ (reference sequence). Trimming removed 5 bases from V and 6 bases from J, with 14 bases in between. This CDR3 has 13 amino acids. For the CDR3, the DNA is TGTGCCAGCAGCCGACCCGAACCCCGCGAGCAGTACTTC. It is translated as CASSRPEPREQYF.

This clonotype was counted a few times. This chain links TRBV20-1 with TRBJ2-1; D gene unclear. The length of the CDR3 is 11 residues. Germline lookup yields CDR1 DFQATT and CDR2 SNEGSKA (reference sequence). V lost 4 bases to trimming and J lost 10 bases, with 11 bases between them. The CDR3 nucleotides read TGCAGTGCTATTGAAGCAGAGGAGCAGTTCTTC. It translates to CSAIEAEEQFF.

Many counts were recorded for this clonotype. The CDR3: CASSLGQVGTEAFF. CDR3 in DNA: TGTGCCAGCAGCCTGGGACAGGTCGGAACTGAAGCTTTCTTT. The chain is built from TRBV7-6 and TRBJ1-1, with 8 bases matching TRBD1. CDR1 SGHVS and CDR2 FNYEAQ come from the germline V gene. The CDR3 is 14 residues long. The junction had 7 bases not matched to a gene; V was cut back by 5 bases and J by 5 bases. Supplemented by reference TRBV7-6 and TRBJ1-1, the full variable domain reads GAGVSQSPRYKVTKRGQDVALRCDPISGHVSLYWYRQALGQGPEFLTYFNYEAQQDKSGLPNDRFSAERPEGSISTLTIQRTEQRDSAMYRCASSLGQVGTEAFFGQGTRLTVV.

The CDR3 DNA sequence: TGTGCCAGCAGCCAGAGCCTGGGGAGGGAAAGGGAACTGAACACTGAAGCTTTCTTT. This sequence encodes CASSQSLGRERELNTEAFF. The rearrangement links TRBV4-2 to TRBJ1-1; D remains unclear. The germline CDR1 and CDR2 sequences are LGHNA and YNFKEQ. The CDR3 spans 19 residues. Trimming took off 3 bases at V and 0 bases at J, with 23 bases between the two ends.

The chain joins TRBV19 to TRBJ2-6; D gene uncertain. Germline assignment: CDR1 LNHDA and CDR2 SQIVND (reference sequence). Deletions cut 3 bases from V and 0 bases from J, with 6 bases between. The CDR3 runs to 15 residues. Here the CDR3 reads CASSMLTSGANVLTF. The CDR3, as DNA: TGTGCCAGTAGTATGCTGACCTCTGGGGCCAACGTCCTGACTTTC.

This clonotype was recorded a few times. This chain joins TRBV29-1 and TRBJ2-2; 9 bases agree with TRBD2. The CDR3 is 14 amino acids. Trimming took 6 bases from V and 6 from J; bases not matched to a gene: 8. CDR1 SQVTM and CDR2 ANQGSEA come from the germline V gene. CDR3 DNA: TGCAGCGTCGCTTTAGCGGGAGTCCCCGGGGAGCTGTTTTTT. It yields the protein CSVALAGVPGELFF.

J is TRBJ2-1 and V is TRBV18; maybe TRBD2 (5 bases). The CDR3 is made up of 13 amino acids. V lost 1 base to trimming and J lost 7 bases, with 8 bases between them. CDR1 is KGHSH and CDR2 is LQKENI in the germline V gene. The chain's CDR3 is CASSPQGRNEQFF. The CDR3 DNA reads as TGTGCCAGCTCACCACAAGGGAGAAATGAGCAGTTCTTC. Looking up the rest from reference TRBV18 and TRBJ2-1 gives the full variable domain: NAGVMQNPRHLVRRRGQEARLRCSPMKGHSHVYWYRQLPEEGLKFMVYLQKENIIDESGMPKERFSAEFPKEGPSILRIQQVVRGDSAAYFCASSPQGRNEQFFGPGTRLTVL.

The chain has TRBV7-9 and TRBJ2-6; D remains unclear. This CDR3 contains 17 residues. Germline V lookup: CDR1 SEHNR, CDR2 FQNEAQ (reference sequence). The germline V and J ends were trimmed by 7 bases and 0 bases, with 16 bases remaining between them. The DNA of the CDR3 is TGTGCCAGCAACTCCGGGTCCACCAGCTCTGGGGCCAACGTCCTGACTTTC. It yields the protein CASNSGSTSSGANVLTF.

This clonotype was observed a handful of times. CDR3 region: CASSPRLAGGRTDTQYF. Here the CDR3 DNA reads TGCGCCAGCAGCCCGAGACTAGCGGGAGGCCGCACAGATACGCAGTATTTT. This chain joins TRBV5-1 and TRBJ2-3, with 13 bases aligning to TRBD2. This CDR3 spans 17 amino acids. Germline loops: CDR1 SGHRS, CDR2 YFSETQ. Trimming at V came to 4 bases and at J to 1 base, leaving 6 bases not matched to a gene.

This rearrangement joins TRBV15 to TRBJ2-7; tentatively, D is TRBD2 (6 bases). CDR3 length: 12 amino acids. V was trimmed by 9 bases and J by 6 bases, leaving 15 bases between them. From germline, CDR1 is LNHNV and CDR2 YYDKDF (reference sequence). The CDR3 sequence is CATAGLRGEQYF. In DNA form, the CDR3 reads TGTGCCACAGCGGGCCTTAGGGGCGAGCAGTACTTC. Filled out from reference TRBV15 and TRBJ2-7, the complete variable domain reads DAMVIQNPRYQVTQFGKPVTLSCSQTLNHNVMYWYQQKSSQAPKLLFHYYDKDFNNEADTPDNFQSRRPNTSFCFLDIRSPGLGDTAMYLCATAGLRGEQYFGPGTRLTVT.

The chain couples TRBV27 to TRBJ2-3; D remains ambiguous. This CDR3 is 15 amino acids long. The V gene's germline CDR1 is MNHEY and CDR2 SMNVEV (reference sequence). The V gene lost 0 bases and the J gene lost 2 bases, with 9 bases spanning the gap. The CDR3 region is CASSLSQLHTDTQYF. The CDR3 DNA sequence: TGTGCCAGCAGTTTATCCCAACTCCACACAGATACGCAGTATTTT.

The rearrangement uses TRBV9 and TRBJ1-1; TRBD1 matches at 9 bases. V lost 0 bases and J lost 4; bases outside the gene matches: 10. The CDR3 length is 17 residues. The germline V gene encodes CDR1 SGDLS and CDR2 YYNGEE. The CDR3 DNA follows: TGTGCCAGCAGCGTAGACGCTTCCGGGACAGGGTCCACTGAAGCTTTCTTT. It codes for CASSVDASGTGSTEAFF.

This clonotype was picked up a small number of times. The CDR3 sequence: CASSLSPSANYGYTF. In nucleotides, the CDR3 is TGTGCCAGCAGCTTATCCCCCTCGGCTAACTATGGCTACACCTTC. The chain couples TRBV7-6 to TRBJ1-2, with unresolved D. V was cut by 2 bases and J by 0 bases, with 10 bases left in between. The CDR3 has 15 residues. The germline gives CDR1 SGHVS, CDR2 FNYEAQ.

This clonotype turned up a few times. The chain joins TRBV5-8 to TRBJ2-6; the D gene is possibly TRBD1 (6 bases). The germline CDR1 and CDR2 sequences are SGHTS and YDEGEE. CDR3 length equals 18 residues. The germline V and J ends were trimmed by 2 bases and 0 bases, with 15 bases remaining between them. CDR3 sequence (DNA): TGTGCCAGCAGCTTATTTTCAACAGGGTACTCTGGGGCCAACGTCCTGACTTTC. Its protein product is CASSLFSTGYSGANVLTF.

This clonotype was observed a few times. The chain links TRBV6-5 to TRBJ2-1, with 8 bases lining up with TRBD2. Germline V lookup: CDR1 MNHEY, CDR2 SVGAGI. The length of the CDR3 is 13 residues. J was trimmed by 6 bases and V by 10 bases; bases with no gene match: 8. CDR3 bases: TGTGCCACCATGGGACTAGTGGGCAATGAGCAGTTCTTC. As protein: CATMGLVGNEQFF.

J is TRBJ1-4 and V is TRBV19; D not resolved. CDR1 LNHDA and CDR2 SQIVND come from the germline V gene (reference sequence). This CDR3 spans 11 amino acids. V was shortened by 8 bases and J by 7 bases, with 8 bases between the two germline ends. The CDR3 spells CASAHGEKLFF. DNA of the CDR3: TGTGCCAGTGCCCATGGTGAAAAACTGTTTTTT.

This clonotype was seen more than once but under ten times. This sequence joins TRBV24-1 and TRBJ2-2; D remains ambiguous. The germline V and J ends were trimmed by 9 bases and 4 bases, with 14 bases remaining between them. Germline values: CDR1 KGHDR, CDR2 SFDVKD. This CDR3 is 14 amino acids long. As DNA, the CDR3 is TGTGCCACCCGAGGTGACCGGCCCACCGGGGAGCTGTTTTTT. Translated: CATRGDRPTGELFF.

This sequence joins TRBV15 and TRBJ2-3; 8 bases fit TRBD2. Germline V CDR1 and CDR2: LNHNV, YYDKDF (reference sequence). Trimming removed 0 bases from V and 2 bases from J; junction bases left unmatched: 13. This CDR3 is built from 19 residues. The chain's CDR3 is CATSRDRAGAFPITDTQYF. The CDR3 coding sequence is TGTGCCACCAGCAGAGATCGAGCGGGAGCTTTCCCAATCACAGATACGCAGTATTTT.

This clonotype was counted a few times. This rearrangement joins TRBV7-6 to TRBJ1-6; possibly TRBD1 for D (6 bases). The V gene lost 4 bases and the J gene lost 9 bases, with 7 bases spanning the gap. Germline CDR1 SGHVS, CDR2 FNYEAQ. The CDR3 is 12 residues long. The CDR3 sequence: CASSSQGSPLHF. The CDR3 coding sequence is TGTGCCAGCAGCTCACAGGGTTCACCCCTCCACTTT.

This clonotype was detected ten times or more. V usage is TRBV11-3 and J usage is TRBJ1-6, with 7 bases that match TRBD1. V was pared by 5 bases and J by 7 bases, with 2 bases of the junction left unmatched. CDR1 and CDR2 from the germline V gene are SGHNT and YENEEA. The CDR3 extends over 13 amino acids. The DNA for the CDR3 is TGTGCCAGCAGCCGGGACAGCAATTCACCCCTCCACTTT. Its translation is CASSRDSNSPLHF.

This clonotype was counted only a few times. CDR3 residues: CSVSRRSEAFF. CDR3 bases: TGCAGCGTATCCCGACGGTCTGAAGCTTTCTTT. The chain employs TRBV29-1 and TRBJ1-1; D uncertain. The CDR3 contains 11 residues. In germline, CDR1 is SQVTM, CDR2 ANQGSEA. Trimming shortened V by 6 bases and J by 6 bases, and 11 bases separated the two germline ends.

This sequence joins TRBV7-2 and TRBJ2-2; D perhaps matches TRBD1 (6 bases). The CDR3 extends over 16 amino acids. V dropped 5 bases and J dropped 2 bases, with 15 bases sitting between them. The germline V gene encodes CDR1 SGHTA and CDR2 FQGNSA. This chain's CDR3 is CASSVRGPTNTGELFF. In DNA, the CDR3 is TGTGCCAGCAGCGTCAGGGGCCCAACAAACACCGGGGAGCTGTTTTTT. The full variable domain, with the rest looked up from reference TRBV7-2 and TRBJ2-2, is GAGVSQSPSNKVTEKGKDVELRCDPISGHTALYWYRQSLGQGLEFLIYFQGNSAPDKSGLPSDRFSAERTGGSVSTLTIQRTQQEDSAVYLCASSVRGPTNTGELFFGEGSRLTVL.

DNA for the CDR3: TGTGCCATCAGTCCTTCGGGTAGCACAGATACGCAGTATTTT. It specifies CAISPSGSTDTQYF. The chain links TRBV10-3 to TRBJ2-3, with D unresolved. V was pared by 5 bases and J by 0 bases, with 9 bases between. From germline, CDR1 is ENHRY and CDR2 SYGVKD. The CDR3 sequence is 14 residues long.

The chain uses TRBV5-6 and TRBJ2-7, with TRBD2 identical over 7 bases. Germline V lookup: CDR1 SGHDT, CDR2 YYEEEE. The CDR3 spans 12 residues. J lost 3 bases, V lost 5 bases, and 2 bases had no gene match. The CDR3 DNA follows: TGTGCCAGCAGTCAGCGGGACTACGAGCAGTACTTC. This encodes CASSQRDYEQYF.

This clonotype was seen more than once but under ten times. The V call is TRBV20-1, the J call TRBJ2-2; 10 nucleotides line up with TRBD2. Germline values: CDR1 DFQATT, CDR2 SNEGSKA (reference sequence). The CDR3 sequence is 14 residues long. J gave up 7 bases and V 5 bases, and 7 bases lay outside the gene matches. The CDR3 loop is CSAYTSGINGELFF. CDR3 coding DNA: TGCAGTGCTTACACTAGCGGGATAAACGGGGAGCTGTTTTTT.

This clonotype was counted ten times or more. The rearrangement links TRBV28 to TRBJ1-5; 9 nucleotides line up with TRBD1. V lost 2 bases and J lost 4; bases outside the gene matches: 9. The V gene's germline CDR1 is MDHEN and CDR2 SYDVKM. CDR3 length: 17 amino acids. CDR3 protein: CASSLDLGQGSNQPQHF. DNA for the CDR3: TGTGCCAGCAGTTTAGATCTCGGACAGGGGAGTAATCAGCCCCAGCATTTT.

The chain has TRBV7-6 and TRBJ2-3, with D tentatively TRBD2 (7 bases). Per the germline V gene, CDR1 is SGHVS and CDR2 is FNYEAQ. The CDR3 length is 16 residues. The V gene lost 1 base and the J gene lost 4 bases, with 15 bases spanning the gap. This chain's CDR3 is CASSLGGGPRADTQYF. The CDR3 DNA sequence: TGTGCCAGCAGCTTAGGGGGGGGCCCTCGGGCAGATACGCAGTATTTT.

The chain recombines TRBV7-9 with TRBJ1-5; TRBD1 aligns across 7 bases. This CDR3 spans 13 amino acids. V lost 5 bases and J lost 13; bases outside the gene matches: 11. CDR1 SEHNR and CDR2 FQNEAQ come from the germline V gene (reference sequence). The CDR3 region has the DNA TGTGCCAGCAGCCAGGGGGGCAGGCTTTTACAGCATTTT. As protein: CASSQGGRLLQHF.

Turning to this clonotype: Given a much more abundant clone one base away, this may be a read error. V and J are TRBV20-1 and TRBJ2-7; 10 bases are shared with TRBD2. This CDR3 is built from 17 residues. CDR1 is DFQATT and CDR2 is SNEGSKA in the germline V gene (reference sequence). The CDR3 DNA reads as TGCGGTGCTAGACCATCCTTTAGCGGGAGGCTTGACTACGAGCAGTACTTC. Amino acid sequence: CGARPSFSGRLDYEQYF.

Many counts were recorded for this clonotype. The chain carries TRBV7-2 and TRBJ1-1; maybe TRBD1 (5 bases). This CDR3 comprises 16 residues. Germline CDR1 is SGHTA and CDR2 is FQGNSA. The V gene lost 1 base and the J gene lost 0 bases, with 12 bases spanning the gap. CDR3 nucleotides: TGTGCCAGCAGCTTAGGGGGGAGGGGTATGAACACTGAAGCTTTCTTT. Its protein is CASSLGGRGMNTEAFF.